This T cell receptor (beta chain) was captured in a study of regulatory T cells in long-lasting Graves disease. Germline V gene data show CDR1 as SEHNR and CDR2 as FQNEAQ (reference sequence). The CDR3 loop spans 13 amino acids. V gave up 8 bases and J gave up 9 bases; unmatched junction bases: 6. The time point here: newly diagnosed GD, antithyroid drugs for less than 3 months. Following extraction of RNA from PBMCs, that RNA was used to make the TCR library. According to the study, TCR beta libraries were built with iRepertoire HTBI primers and CDR3-region Arm-PCR. TCRdb processed the multiplex PCR reads anew with MiXCR; each CDR3 protein has one entry. Here the sample spans more than 400,000 distinct CDR3 sequences, around 15% being singletons. This clonotype was recorded at least ten times. The data also belong to a second study, concerning T cells in Graves' hyperthyroidism and ophthalmopathy.

This chain joins TRBV7-9 and TRBJ2-1, with TRBD2 identical over 11 bases. This TCR was recovered from a man aged 40-49 years with Graves disease. The material was peripheral blood mononuclear cells (PBMCs), obtained at new diagnosis, from a patient treated with antithyroid drugs. CDR3 sequence reads: CASHLAGGGEQFF. The DNA of the CDR3 is TGTGCCAGCCACCTAGCGGGAGGTGGTGAGCAGTTCTTC.